This is a list of T cell receptor beta chains from one sample in a study of T cell responses to AZD1222 COVID-19 vaccine. The table came from immunoSEQ multiplex PCR; TCRdb's copy has only in-frame clones and leaves some out. Of 110,000 to 150,000 clones in the sample, about nine tenths are singletons; the top ten hold about 3.4%. The material sequenced was peripheral blood, taken on day 0 of AZD1222 vaccination. Receptors originate from an adult in good health. The CDR3 runs from the conserved cysteine through the conserved F or W. Fields, in order: clone size, V gene, CDR3 protein. Only part of the rows carry a size: once, few, many, or a class if the clone is expanded.

>.|TRBV7-8
CASSSPDRSYNQPQHF
>.|TRBV11-3
CASSSGPSSGNTIYF
>.|TRBV5-6
CASRFGSYGYTF
>once|TRBV20-1
CSASPQGTSLTQYF
>once|TRBV5-4
CASSAGLAGSRTDTQYF
>.|TRBV2
CASSDPRGGERNGYTF
>.|TRBV11-2
CASSLLDPTTEAFF
>.|TRBV11-2
CASSLLRLAGAYNEQFF
>.|TRBV15
CATSRGRGQGTEKLFF
>.|TRBV12-5
CASLLSGREQFF
>once|TRBV2
CASDYRGLAEAFF
>.|TRBV3-1/TRBV3-2
CASSQDDGYGYTF
>.|TRBV6-6
CASSPRGMNTEAFF
>.|TRBV12-5
CASGGGRRETQYF
>once|TRBV24-1
CATSGTAEGDTQYF
>.|TRBV18
CASSPAGNEQFF
>.|TRBV3-1/TRBV3-2
CASSQGHYQPQHF
>once|TRBV5-1
CASSLVNRGSGYTF
>few|TRBV10-3
CAISDGSAETNEQFF
>.|TRBV5-6
CASSSPAIRNIQYF